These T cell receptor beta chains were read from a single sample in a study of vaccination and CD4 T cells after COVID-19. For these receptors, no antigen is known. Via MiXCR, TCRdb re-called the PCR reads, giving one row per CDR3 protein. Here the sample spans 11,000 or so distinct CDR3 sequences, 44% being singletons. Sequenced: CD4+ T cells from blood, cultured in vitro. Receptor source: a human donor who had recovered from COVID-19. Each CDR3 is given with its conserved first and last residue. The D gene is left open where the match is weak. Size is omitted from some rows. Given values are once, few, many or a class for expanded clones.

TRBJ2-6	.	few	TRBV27	TGTGCCAGCAGCAGGTGGGGCTCTGGGGCCAACGTCCTGACTTTC	CASSRWGSGANVLTF
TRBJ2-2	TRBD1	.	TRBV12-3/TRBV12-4	TGTGCCAGCAGTTTACACAGGGGGAACACCGGGGAGCTGTTTTTT	CASSLHRGNTGELFF
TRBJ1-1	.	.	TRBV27	TGTGCCAGCAGTTTATACTGGGTAGGCACTGAAGCTTTCTTT	CASSLYWVGTEAFF
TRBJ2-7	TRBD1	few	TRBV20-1	TGCAGTGCTGACAGGGGGGGGTACGAGCAGTACTTC	CSADRGGYEQYF
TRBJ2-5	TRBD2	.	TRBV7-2	TGTGCCAGCAGCGCCGGGGGGGCTTCGCAGACCCAGTACTTC	CASSAGGASQTQYF
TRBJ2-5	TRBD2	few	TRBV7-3	TGTGCCAGCAGCCCGACAGCGGGGGGACAAGAGACCCAGTACTTC	CASSPTAGGQETQYF
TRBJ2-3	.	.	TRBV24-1	TGTGCCACCAGTGACCCCGCGGGTGGCGGCACAGATACGCAGTATTTT	CATSDPAGGGTDTQYF
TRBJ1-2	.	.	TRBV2	TGTGCCAGCAGCGCGGGGCGCTCTAACTATGGCCACACCTTC	CASSAGRSNYGHTF
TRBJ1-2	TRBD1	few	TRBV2	TGTGCCAGCAGTGAATACACAGGGGGCGATGGCTACACCTTC	CASSEYTGGDGYTF
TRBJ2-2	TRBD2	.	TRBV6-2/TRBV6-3	TGTGCCAGCAGTTACGACGGGAGGGCCGGCGGGGAGCTGTTTTTT	CASSYDGRAGGELFF
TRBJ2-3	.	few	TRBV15	TGTGCCACCAGCAGCGCGGGGATATACACAGATACGCAGTATTTT	CATSSAGIYTDTQYF
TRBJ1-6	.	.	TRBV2	TGTGCCAGCAGTGAAGGGACGGCGAATTCACCCCTCCACTTT	CASSEGTANSPLHF
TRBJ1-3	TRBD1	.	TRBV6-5	TGTGCCAGCAGTTACTACAGGGGCTCTGGAAACACCATATATTTT	CASSYYRGSGNTIYF
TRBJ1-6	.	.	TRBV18	TGTGCCAGCTCACCTCCCCGCGGGGAGATCAGCTCCTATAATTCACCCCTCCACTTT	CASSPPRGEISSYNSPLHF
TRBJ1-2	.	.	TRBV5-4	TGTGCCAGCACCCTTAACGGGGGATTGGACTATGGCTACACCTTC	CASTLNGGLDYGYTF
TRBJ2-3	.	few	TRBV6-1	TGTGCCAGCAGGGACACAGGGGATACGCAGTATTTT	CASRDTGDTQYF
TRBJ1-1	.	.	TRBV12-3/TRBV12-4	TGTGCCAGCAGTAGGTCAGGGGCGCGGCGACAGAACACTGAAGCTTTCTTT	CASSRSGARRQNTEAFF
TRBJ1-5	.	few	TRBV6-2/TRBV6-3	TGTGCCAGCAGCAAACGGACTGAGAGGCAGCCCCAGCATTTT	CASSKRTERQPQHF
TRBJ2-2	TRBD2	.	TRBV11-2	TGTGCCAGCAGCTTAGGACTAGCTACCGGGGAGCTGTTTTTT	CASSLGLATGELFF
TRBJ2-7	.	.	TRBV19	TGTGCCAGTAGTATCGCGCTGGCGTCCTACGAGCAGTACTTC	CASSIALASYEQYF
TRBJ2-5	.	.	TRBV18	TGTGCCAGCTCACCAGGCCTAAAAGAGACCCAGTACTTC	CASSPGLKETQYF
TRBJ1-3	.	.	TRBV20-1	TGCAGTGCCCTCGCGACCTCTGGAAACACCATATATTTT	CSALATSGNTIYF
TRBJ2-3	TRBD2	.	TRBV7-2	TGTGCCAGCAGCTTCCTTAGCGGGGGGCACACAGATACGCAGTATTTT	CASSFLSGGHTDTQYF
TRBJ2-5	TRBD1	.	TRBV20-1	TGCAGTGCTAGAGAAACAGGGGTGTTGAGAGAGACCCAGTACTTC	CSARETGVLRETQYF
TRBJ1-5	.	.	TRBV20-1	TGCAGTGCTAGAGTGGAGGGCACCAATCAGCCCCAGCATTTT	CSARVEGTNQPQHF
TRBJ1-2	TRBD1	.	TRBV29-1	TGCAGCGGCGAGGGGGCAAACTATGGCTACACCTTC	CSGEGANYGYTF
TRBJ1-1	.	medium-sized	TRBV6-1	TGTGCCAGCAGCCGGGGGGGGGGGCCCTCCACTGAAGCTTTCTTT	CASSRGGGPSTEAFF
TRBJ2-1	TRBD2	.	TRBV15	TGTGCCACCAGCAGCCGGGGACTAGCGGCTGAGCAGTTCTTC	CATSSRGLAAEQFF
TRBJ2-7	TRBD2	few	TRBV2	TGTGCCAGCAGGGAAAGCGGGGGACCCTACGAGCAGTACTTC	CASRESGGPYEQYF
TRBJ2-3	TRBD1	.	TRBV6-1	TGTGCCAGCAGTCTAGCGACAGGGGGCGCAGATACGCAGTATTTT	CASSLATGGADTQYF
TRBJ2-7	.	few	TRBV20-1	TGCAGTGCTAGAGGACCTATCTTAGCGACGGGCTACGAGCAGTACTTC	CSARGPILATGYEQYF
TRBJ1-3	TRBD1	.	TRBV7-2	TGTGCCAGCAGCTCGGACAGGGTATACACCATATATTTT	CASSSDRVYTIYF
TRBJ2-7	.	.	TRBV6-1	TGTGCCAGCAGACCCTTTGCGGCCTACGAGCAGTACTTC	CASRPFAAYEQYF
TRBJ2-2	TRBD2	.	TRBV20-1	TGCAGTGCTCCACAAGAGATCGTCCGGGACAGAGGACTAGCGGGAGGTTATGCCGGGGAGCTGTTTTTT	CSAPQEIVRDRGLAGGYAGELFF
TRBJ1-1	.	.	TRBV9	TGTGCCAGCAGCCCGAATGTGTTCCCTGAAGCTTTCTTT	CASSPNVFPEAFF
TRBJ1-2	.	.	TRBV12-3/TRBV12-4	TGTGCCAGCAGTCCCCCGAGTGGCTATGGCTACACCTTC	CASSPPSGYGYTF
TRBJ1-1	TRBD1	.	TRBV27	TGTGCCAGCAGAAGTTCCGGGGACAGGGAAGCTTTCTTT	CASRSSGDREAFF
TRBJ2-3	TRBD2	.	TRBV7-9	TGTGCCAGCAGCTTAGCGGGAGGGACAGATACGCAGTATTTT	CASSLAGGTDTQYF
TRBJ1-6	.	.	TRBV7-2	TGTGCCAGCAGCTTAAACCCCCCCCAGGCGGCGAATTCACCCCTCCACTTT	CASSLNPPQAANSPLHF
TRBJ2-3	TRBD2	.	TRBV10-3	TGTGCCATCTCTAGCGGTGATACGCAGTATTTT	CAISSGDTQYF
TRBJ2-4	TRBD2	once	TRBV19	TGTGCCAGTAGTATTGTACTAGCGCGGAACATTCAGTACTTC	CASSIVLARNIQYF
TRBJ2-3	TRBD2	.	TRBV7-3	TGTGCCAGCAGCTCCGGGACTAGCGTTAGCACAGATACGCAGTATTTT	CASSSGTSVSTDTQYF
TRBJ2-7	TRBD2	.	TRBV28	TGTGCCAGCAGTTTTTCACTAGCGGGGCTCTCCTACGAGCAGTACTTC	CASSFSLAGLSYEQYF